A single T cell receptor beta chain is shown here with its context. This record belongs to a study of blood T cell repertoires in COVID-19. In the study overall: Acute and convalescent COVID-19 samples came from the United States, Italy and Spain. T cells, B-cell-depleted T cells, or PBMCs provided the cDNA or gDNA that served as material.

V lost 3 bases to trimming and J lost 7 bases, with 11 bases between them. The germline CDR1 and CDR2 sequences are SGHNT and YYREEE (reference sequence). CDR3 length: 13 residues. As originally analysed: Estimation of nucleated cell counts relied on the amplification of reference gene primers. Profiling relied on immunoSEQ multiplex PCR, and the TCRdb table lists in-frame clones only, not all of them. The V and J calls and clone size are taken from that table; D and trimming were inferred from the DNA. The sample includes some 200,000 clones, 80% to 90% seen only once; the top ten take 5.9%. Sequences were obtained from peripheral blood. This chain links TRBV5-4 with TRBJ2-1; D is possibly TRBD1 (6 bases). This clonotype originated in a man older than 75 with acute or convalescent COVID-19. In nucleotides, the CDR3 is TGTGCCAGCAGCTCTCCAGGGGAGAATGAGCAGTTCTTC. Amino acids: CASSSPGENEQFF.